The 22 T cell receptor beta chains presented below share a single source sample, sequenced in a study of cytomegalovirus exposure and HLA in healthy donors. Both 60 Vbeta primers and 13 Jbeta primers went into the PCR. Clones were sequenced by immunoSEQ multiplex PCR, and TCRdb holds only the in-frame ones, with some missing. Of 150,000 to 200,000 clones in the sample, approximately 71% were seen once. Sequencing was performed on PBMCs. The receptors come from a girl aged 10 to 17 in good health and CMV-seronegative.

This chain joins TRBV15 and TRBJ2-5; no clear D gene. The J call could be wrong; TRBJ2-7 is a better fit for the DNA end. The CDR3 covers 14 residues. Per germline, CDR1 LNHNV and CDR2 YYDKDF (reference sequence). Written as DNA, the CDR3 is TGTGCCACCAGCAGAGATCTGCAGGCCTACGAGCAGTACTTC. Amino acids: CATSRDLQAYEQYF.

In DNA, the CDR3 is TGTGCCAGCAGCAGGGGGCCAAGTCAAAATTCACCCCTCCACTTT. It codes for CASSRGPSQNSPLHF. This chain uses TRBV6-5 with TRBJ1-6; 8 bases agree with TRBD1. CDR3 length: 15 residues. The V and J ends lost 6 bases and 7 bases, in that order; junction bases with no gene match: 8. Per germline, CDR1 MNHEY and CDR2 SVGAGI.

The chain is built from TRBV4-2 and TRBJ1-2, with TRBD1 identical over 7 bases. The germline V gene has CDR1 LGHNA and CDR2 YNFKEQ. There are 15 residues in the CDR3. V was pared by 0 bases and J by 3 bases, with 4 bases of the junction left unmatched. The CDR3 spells CASSQDSGTDYGYTF. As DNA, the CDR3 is TGTGCCAGCAGCCAAGATTCGGGGACAGACTATGGCTACACCTTC.

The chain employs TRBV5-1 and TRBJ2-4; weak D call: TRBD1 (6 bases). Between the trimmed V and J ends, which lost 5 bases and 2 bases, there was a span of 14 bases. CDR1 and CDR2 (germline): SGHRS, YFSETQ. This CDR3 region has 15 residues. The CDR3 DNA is TGCGCCAGCAGTTACAGGGTACAATCCAAAAACATTCAGTACTTC. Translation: CASSYRVQSKNIQYF.

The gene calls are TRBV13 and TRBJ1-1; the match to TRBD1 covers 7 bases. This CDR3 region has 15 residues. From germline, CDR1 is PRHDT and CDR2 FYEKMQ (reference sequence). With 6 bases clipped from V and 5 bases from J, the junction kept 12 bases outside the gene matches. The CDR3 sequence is CASSRGELQGTEAFF. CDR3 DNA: TGTGCCAGCAGTCGCGGAGAACTACAGGGGACTGAAGCTTTCTTT.

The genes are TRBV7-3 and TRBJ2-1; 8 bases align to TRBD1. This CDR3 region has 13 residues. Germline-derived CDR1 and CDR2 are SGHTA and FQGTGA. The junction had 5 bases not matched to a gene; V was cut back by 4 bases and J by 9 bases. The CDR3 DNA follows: TGTGCCAGCAGCTCGCAAACAGGGGGTGAGCAGTTCTTC. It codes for CASSSQTGGEQFF.

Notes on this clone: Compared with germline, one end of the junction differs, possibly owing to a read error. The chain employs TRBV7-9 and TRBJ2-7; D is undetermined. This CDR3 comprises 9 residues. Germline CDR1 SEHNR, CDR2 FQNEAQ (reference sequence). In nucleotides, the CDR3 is TGTGCCAGCAGCCCTCGGTCCGACTTC. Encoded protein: CASSPRSDF.

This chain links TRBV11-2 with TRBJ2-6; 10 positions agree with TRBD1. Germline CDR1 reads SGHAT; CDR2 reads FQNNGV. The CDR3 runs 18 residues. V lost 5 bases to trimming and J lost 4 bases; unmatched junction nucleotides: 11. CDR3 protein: CASSGLRDRGRGANVLTF. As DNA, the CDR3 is TGTGCCAGCAGCGGTCTCCGGGACAGGGGAAGAGGGGCCAACGTCCTGACTTTC.

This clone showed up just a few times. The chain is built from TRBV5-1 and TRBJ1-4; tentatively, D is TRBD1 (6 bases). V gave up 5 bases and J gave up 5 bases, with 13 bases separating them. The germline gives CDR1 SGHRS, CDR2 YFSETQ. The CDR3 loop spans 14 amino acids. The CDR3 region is CASRSGTSNEKLFF. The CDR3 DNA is TGCGCCAGCAGGTCCGGGACAAGCAATGAAAAACTGTTTTTT.

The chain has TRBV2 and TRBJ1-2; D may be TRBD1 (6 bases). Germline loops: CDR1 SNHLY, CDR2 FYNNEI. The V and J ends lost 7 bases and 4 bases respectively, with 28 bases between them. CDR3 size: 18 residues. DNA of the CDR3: TGTGCCAGCATCGGACCTACCCTAATACAGGGTAGGGGCTATGGCTACACCTTC. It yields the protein CASIGPTLIQGRGYGYTF.

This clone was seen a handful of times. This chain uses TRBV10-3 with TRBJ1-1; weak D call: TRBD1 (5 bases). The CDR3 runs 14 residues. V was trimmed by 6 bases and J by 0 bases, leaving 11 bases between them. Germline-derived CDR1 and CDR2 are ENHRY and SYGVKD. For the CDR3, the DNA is TGTGCCATCAGGGTGGGACTGATGAACACTGAAGCTTTCTTT. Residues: CAIRVGLMNTEAFF.

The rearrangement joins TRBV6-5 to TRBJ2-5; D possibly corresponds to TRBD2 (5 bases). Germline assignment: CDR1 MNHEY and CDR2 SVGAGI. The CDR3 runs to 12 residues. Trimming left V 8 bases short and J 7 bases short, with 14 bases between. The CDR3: CASGLASGTQYF. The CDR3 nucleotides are TGTGCCAGCGGTCTAGCTAGTGGGACCCAGTACTTC.

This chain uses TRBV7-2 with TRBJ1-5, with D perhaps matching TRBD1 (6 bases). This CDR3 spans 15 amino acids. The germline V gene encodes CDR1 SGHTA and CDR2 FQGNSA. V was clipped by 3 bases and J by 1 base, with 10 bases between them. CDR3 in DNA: TGTGCCAGCAGCTTCGGCAGGGGCAGCAATCAGCCCCAGCATTTT. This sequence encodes CASSFGRGSNQPQHF.

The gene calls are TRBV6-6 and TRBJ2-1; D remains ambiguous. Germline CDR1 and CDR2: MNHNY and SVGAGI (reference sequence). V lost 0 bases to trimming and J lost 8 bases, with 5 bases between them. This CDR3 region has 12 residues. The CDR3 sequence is CASSYSRDEQFF. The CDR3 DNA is TGTGCCAGCAGTTACTCGAGAGATGAGCAGTTCTTC.

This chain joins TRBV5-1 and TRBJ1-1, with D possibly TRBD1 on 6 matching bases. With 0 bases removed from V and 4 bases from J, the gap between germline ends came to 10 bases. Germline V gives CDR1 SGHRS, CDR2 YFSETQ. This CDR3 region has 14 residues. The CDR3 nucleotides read TGCGCCAGCAGCTTGGGGGACACTTCCACTGAAGCTTTCTTT. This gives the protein CASSLGDTSTEAFF.

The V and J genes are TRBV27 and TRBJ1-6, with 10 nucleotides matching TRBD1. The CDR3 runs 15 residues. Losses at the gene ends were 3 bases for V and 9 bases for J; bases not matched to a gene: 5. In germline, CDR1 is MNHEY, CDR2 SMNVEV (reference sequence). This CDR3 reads CASSLGQGRLSPLHF. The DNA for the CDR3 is TGTGCCAGCAGTTTGGGACAGGGGCGACTTTCACCCCTCCACTTT.

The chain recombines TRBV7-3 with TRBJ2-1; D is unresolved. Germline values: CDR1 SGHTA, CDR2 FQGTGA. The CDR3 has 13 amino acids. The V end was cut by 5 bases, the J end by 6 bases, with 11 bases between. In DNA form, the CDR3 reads TGTGCCAGCAGCATTACTGGGCCCAATGAGCAGTTCTTC. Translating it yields CASSITGPNEQFF. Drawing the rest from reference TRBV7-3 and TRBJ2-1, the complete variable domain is GAGVSQTPSNKVTEKGKYVELRCDPISGHTALYWYRQSLGQGPEFLIYFQGTGAADDSGLPNDRFFAVRPEGSVSTLKIQRTERGDSAVYLCASSITGPNEQFFGPGTRLTVL.

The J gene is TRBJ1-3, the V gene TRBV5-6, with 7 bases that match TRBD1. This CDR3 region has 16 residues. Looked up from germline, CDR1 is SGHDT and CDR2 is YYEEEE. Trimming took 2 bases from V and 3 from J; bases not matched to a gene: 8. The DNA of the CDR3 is TGTGCCAGCAGCTTCACACTTGACAGGGTTGGAAACACCATATATTTT. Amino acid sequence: CASSFTLDRVGNTIYF. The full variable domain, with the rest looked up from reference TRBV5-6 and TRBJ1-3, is DAGVTQSPTHLIKTRGQQVTLRCSPKSGHDTVSWYQQALGQGPQFIFQYYEEEERQRGNFPDRFSGHQFPNYSSELNVNALLLGDSALYLCASSFTLDRVGNTIYFGEGSWLTVV.

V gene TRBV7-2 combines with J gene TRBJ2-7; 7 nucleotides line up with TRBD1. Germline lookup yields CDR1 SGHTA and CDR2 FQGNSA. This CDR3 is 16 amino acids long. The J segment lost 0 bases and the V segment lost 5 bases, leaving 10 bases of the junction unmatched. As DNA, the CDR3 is TGTGCCAGCAGCGCCAGACAGGGCCGAAGCTCCTACGAGCAGTACTTC. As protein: CASSARQGRSSYEQYF.

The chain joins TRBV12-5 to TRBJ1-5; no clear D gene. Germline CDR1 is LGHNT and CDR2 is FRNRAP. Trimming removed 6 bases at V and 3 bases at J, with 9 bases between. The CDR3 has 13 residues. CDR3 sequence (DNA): TGTGCTAGTGGCCACGGAGACAATCAGCCCCAGCATTTT. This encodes CASGHGDNQPQHF.

In nucleotides, the CDR3 is TGTGCCAGCAGTTGGAGACATACAGGGAAGTTTCAGCCCCAGCATTTT. Protein product: CASSWRHTGKFQPQHF. The rearrangement joins TRBV28 to TRBJ1-5, with D possibly TRBD1 on 6 matching bases. Germline lookup yields CDR1 MDHEN and CDR2 SYDVKM. This CDR3 has 16 amino acids. V shed 4 bases and J shed 6 bases, with 19 bases lying between them.

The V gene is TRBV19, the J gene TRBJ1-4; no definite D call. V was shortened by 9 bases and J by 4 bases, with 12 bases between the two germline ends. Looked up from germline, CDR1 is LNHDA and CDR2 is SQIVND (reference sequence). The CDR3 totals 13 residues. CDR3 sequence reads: CASSARSNEKLFF. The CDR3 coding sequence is TGTGCCAGCTCCGCGAGAAGTAATGAAAAACTGTTTTTT.